What follows are 5 T cell receptor beta chains derived from one specimen sequenced in a study of blood T cell repertoires in COVID-19. The table came from immunoSEQ multiplex PCR; TCRdb's copy has only in-frame clones and leaves some out. The sample holds 250,000 to 350,000 clones, 90% seen once. The sample was PBMCs or T cells enriched from blood (not recorded which). The receptors were sampled from a man between 60 and 70 years old who had recovered from COVID-19.

The chain employs TRBV25-1 and TRBJ2-1; 8 bases line up with TRBD2. Looked up from germline, CDR1 is MGHDK and CDR2 is SYGVNS. The CDR3 runs 15 residues. The trim removed 3 bases at V and 9 bases at J, leaving 10 bases unmatched. Here the CDR3 reads CASSDAGGAVGEQFF. The CDR3 DNA reads as TGTGCCAGCAGTGACGCGGGGGGCGCGGTGGGTGAGCAGTTCTTC.

V and J are TRBV19 and TRBJ1-5, with no clear D. Germline V gives CDR1 LNHDA, CDR2 SQIVND (reference sequence). Trimming shortened V by 4 bases and J by 2 bases, and 15 bases separated the two germline ends. This CDR3 has 16 amino acids. Written as DNA, the CDR3 is TGTGCCAGTAGTACCCTGACCAGAGGAGGCAATCAGCCCCAGCATTTT. Translated: CASSTLTRGGNQPQHF.

V is TRBV7-6 and J is TRBJ2-1, with 12 positions matching TRBD2. The germline CDR1 and CDR2 sequences are SGHVS and FNYEAQ. The trim removed 5 bases at V and 9 bases at J, leaving 8 bases unmatched. The CDR3 runs to 15 residues. The CDR3 coding sequence is TGTGCCAGCAGCCCCCTAGCGGGAGGGCCGCTTGAGCAGTTCTTC. This gives the protein CASSPLAGGPLEQFF.

This chain joins TRBV28 and TRBJ1-2; D unclear. Germline V gene data show CDR1 as MDHEN and CDR2 as SYDVKM. The ends were cut back, 2 bases at V and 8 bases at J, with 12 bases in the middle. The CDR3 covers 13 residues. This chain's CDR3 is CASSLGGRKGYTF. CDR3 DNA sequence: TGTGCCAGCAGTTTAGGAGGGCGGAAAGGCTACACCTTC.

The V call is TRBV4-2, the J call TRBJ2-7; 9 bases are a match to TRBD2. The junction had 5 bases not matched to a gene; V was cut back by 1 base and J by 1 base. Germline V gene sequence: CDR1 LGHNA, CDR2 YNFKEQ. This CDR3 has 16 amino acids. The CDR3 DNA follows: TGTGCCAGCAGCCAAGTGGGTAGCGGGGGTTCCTACGAGCAGTACTTC. This codes for CASSQVGSGGSYEQYF.